These T cell receptor beta chains were read from a single sample in a study of blood T cell repertoires in COVID-19. Method: immunoSEQ multiplex PCR; TCRdb's copy keeps in-frame clones and lacks some. Here the sample spans roughly 200,000 clones, about 88% being singletons. The sample was peripheral blood. Every receptor here comes from a woman aged 40 to 50 who had recovered from COVID-19. CDR3s include the opening cysteine and the closing phenylalanine or tryptophan. Fields, in order: clone size, J gene, V gene, D gene, CDR3 DNA, CDR3 protein. The D gene is left open where the match is weak. Not every row has a clone size; where given, it reads once, few, many or a size class.

. TRBJ1-2 TRBV6-1 . TGTGCCAGCAGTGAAGAAGTCCAGGTGGGCTACACCTTC CASSEEVQVGYTF
. TRBJ2-7 TRBV4-1 . TGCGCCAGCAGCCAAGAGGACAGCCGGGATGAGCAGTACTTC CASSQEDSRDEQYF
. TRBJ2-5 TRBV29-1 TRBD2 TGCAGCGTTGTGAATAGCGGGGCCCAGTACTTC CSVVNSGAQYF
. TRBJ1-1 TRBV7-9 . TGTGCCAGCACCGGGGGGACTGAAGCTTTCTTT CASTGGTEAFF
. TRBJ1-5 TRBV2 . TGTGCCAGCAGTCCTGGGAGGGGTAGCAATCAGCCCCAGCATTTT CASSPGRGSNQPQHF
once TRBJ1-5 TRBV12-5 . TGTGCTAGCGAGCCCGGGGGGAGCAATCAGCCCCAGCATTTT CASEPGGSNQPQHF
. TRBJ2-3 TRBV19 TRBD2 TGTGCCAGTAGTGGCGGGACTAGCGGCAGCACAGATACGCAGTATTTT CASSGGTSGSTDTQYF
. TRBJ2-5 TRBV6-2/TRBV6-3 . TGTGCCAGCAGTTACTCCCTAGGTGGGGGGGCAGAGGAGACCCAGTACTTC CASSYSLGGGAEETQYF
. TRBJ2-7 TRBV4-2 TRBD2 TGTGCCAGCAGCCAAGTACTAGCGGCCTCCTACGAGCAGTACTTC CASSQVLAASYEQYF
. TRBJ2-1 TRBV4-3 . TGCGCCAGCAGCCAAGATCGTCAGAACAATGAGCAGTTCTTC CASSQDRQNNEQFF